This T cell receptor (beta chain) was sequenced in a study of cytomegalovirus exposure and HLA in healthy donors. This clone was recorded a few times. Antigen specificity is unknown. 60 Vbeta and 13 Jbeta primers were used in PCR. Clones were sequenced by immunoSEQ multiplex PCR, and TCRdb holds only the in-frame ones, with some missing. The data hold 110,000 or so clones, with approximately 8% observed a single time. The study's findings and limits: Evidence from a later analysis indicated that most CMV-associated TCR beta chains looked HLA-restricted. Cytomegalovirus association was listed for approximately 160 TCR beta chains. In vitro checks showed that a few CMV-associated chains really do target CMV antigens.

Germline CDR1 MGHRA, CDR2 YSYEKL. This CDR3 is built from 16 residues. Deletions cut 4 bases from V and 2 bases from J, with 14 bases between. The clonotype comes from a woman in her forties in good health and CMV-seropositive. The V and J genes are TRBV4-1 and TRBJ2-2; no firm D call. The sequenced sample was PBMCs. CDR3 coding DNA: TGCGCCAGCAGCCGAAACCCGGCGGTTAACACCGGGGAGCTGTTTTTT. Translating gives CASSRNPAVNTGELFF.